A single sample is the source of the 32 T cell receptor beta chains below, sequenced in a study of T cell changes during pregnancy in multiple sclerosis. Only in-frame clones appear in the TCRdb table, and some are missing; sequencing was by immunoSEQ multiplex PCR. The sample comprises approximately 100,000 clones, approximately 92% of which are singletons, and around 3.1% rests with the top ten. Sequencing used peripheral blood, obtained in the second trimester of pregnancy. The receptors come from a female donor with multiple sclerosis, enrolled in a pregnancy study.

The V call is TRBV7-9, the J call TRBJ2-3; 7 nucleotides agree with TRBD2. CDR3 size: 16 residues. The V gene end was trimmed by 7 bases and the J gene end by 0 bases; junction bases not matched to a gene: 10. Germline V lookup: CDR1 SEHNR, CDR2 FQNEAQ (reference sequence). The CDR3 DNA reads TGTGCCAGCATCCCTCCCGGGCGGGAGAGCACAGATACGCAGTATTTT. Its protein is CASIPPGRESTDTQYF.

Only one count was recorded for this clone. The chain joins TRBV14 to TRBJ2-7, with D hard to call. The V gene lost 1 base and the J gene lost 3 bases, with 13 bases spanning the gap. CDR1 and CDR2 (germline): SGHDN, FVKESK. This CDR3 spans 15 amino acids. Here the CDR3 DNA reads TGTGCCAGCAGCCAAGGGAGAGCACCCCTCTACGAGCAGTACTTC. This codes for CASSQGRAPLYEQYF.

On this clone itself: Relative to the germline gene, one junction end is altered; a read error may explain this. The rearrangement uses TRBV2 and TRBJ2-7; TRBD1 might be the D (5 bases). This CDR3 comprises 11 residues. CDR1 and CDR2 from the germline V gene are SNHLY and FYNNEI. The CDR3 region has the DNA TGTGCCAGCAAGACAGATGCGTTTCCAAACTTC. The encoded protein is CASKTDAFPNF.

This sequence joins TRBV5-1 and TRBJ2-7; D uncertain. Germline V gives CDR1 SGHRS, CDR2 YFSETQ. CDR3 size: 14 residues. The V end was cut by 0 bases, the J end by 1 base, with 8 bases between. The CDR3 spells CASSLESLSYEQYF. DNA for the CDR3: TGCGCCAGCAGCTTGGAATCCCTATCCTACGAGCAGTACTTC. The whole variable domain, filled in from reference TRBV5-1 and TRBJ2-7, reads KAGVTQTPRYLIKTRGQQVTLSCSPISGHRSVSWYQQTPGQGLQFLFEYFSETQRNKGNFPGRFSGRQFSNSRSEMNVSTLELGDSALYLCASSLESLSYEQYFGPGTRLTVT.

J is TRBJ2-3 and V is TRBV30; 9 positions match TRBD2. The V gene's germline CDR1 is GTSNPN and CDR2 SVGIG (reference sequence). The ends lost 0 bases at V and 3 bases at J; junction bases unmatched: 13. CDR3 length equals 18 residues. The CDR3 loop reads CAWSVGLAGYKGTDTQYF. The CDR3 DNA follows: TGTGCCTGGAGTGTCGGTCTAGCGGGATATAAGGGGACAGATACGCAGTATTTT. Combining the CDR3 with reference TRBV30 and TRBJ2-3 gives the whole variable domain SQTIHQWPATLVQPVGSPLSLECTVEGTSNPNLYWYRQAAGRGLQLLFYSVGIGQISSEVPQNLSASRPQDRQFILSSKKLLLSDSGFYLCAWSVGLAGYKGTDTQYFGPGTRLTVL.

In DNA form, the CDR3 reads TGTGCCAGCAGTTTACGGACAGGGGCCGGGAATGAGCAGTTCTTC. As protein: CASSLRTGAGNEQFF. The chain employs TRBV28 and TRBJ2-1, with 9 bases lining up with TRBD1. CDR3 length: 15 amino acids. Germline V gene sequence: CDR1 MDHEN, CDR2 SYDVKM. V was clipped by 2 bases and J by 7 bases; unmatched bases: 6.

This clone was detected a few times. V gene TRBV27 combines with J gene TRBJ2-3, with D tentatively TRBD1 (5 bases). V lost 6 bases to trimming and J lost 5 bases, with 12 bases between them. The CDR3 spans 13 residues. From germline, CDR1 is MNHEY and CDR2 SMNVEV (reference sequence). The CDR3: CASSSGNGDTQYF. In nucleotides, the CDR3 is TGTGCCAGCAGCTCAGGGAATGGAGATACGCAGTATTTT.

The CDR3: CASSLFETCYEQYF. The CDR3 DNA sequence: TGTGCCAGCAGCTTGTTCGAAACTTGCTACGAGCAGTACTTC. The chain links TRBV7-2 to TRBJ2-7, with D hard to call. The CDR3 extends over 14 amino acids. Germline V gene lookup returns CDR1 SGHTA and CDR2 FQGNSA. With 3 bases removed from V and 3 bases from J, the gap between germline ends came to 12 bases.

The genes are TRBV15 and TRBJ2-1; TRBD2 matches 8 bases. Germline assignment: CDR1 LNHNV and CDR2 YYDKDF (reference sequence). V gave up 1 base and J gave up 8 bases; unmatched junction bases: 7. The CDR3 has 15 residues. The CDR3 loop reads CATSRVGSGIYEQFF. The CDR3 nucleotides are TGTGCCACCAGCAGAGTCGGTAGCGGGATCTATGAGCAGTTCTTC. Variable domain in full (rest from reference TRBV15 and TRBJ2-1): DAMVIQNPRYQVTQFGKPVTLSCSQTLNHNVMYWYQQKSSQAPKLLFHYYDKDFNNEADTPDNFQSRRPNTSFCFLDIRSPGLGDTAMYLCATSRVGSGIYEQFFGPGTRLTVL.

V is TRBV28 and J is TRBJ2-7; 10 nucleotides agree with TRBD2. This CDR3 region has 17 residues. V lost 3 bases to trimming and J lost 2 bases; unmatched junction nucleotides: 10. Per the germline V gene, CDR1 is MDHEN and CDR2 is SYDVKM. CDR3 nucleotide sequence: TGTGCCAGCAGTTTCCCTAGCGGGAGTCCCCAGACCTACGAGCAGTACTTC. Translation gives CASSFPSGSPQTYEQYF. Looking up the rest from reference TRBV28 and TRBJ2-7 gives the full variable domain: DVKVTQSSRYLVKRTGEKVFLECVQDMDHENMFWYRQDPGLGLRLIYFSYDVKMKEKGDIPEGYSVSREKKERFSLILESASTNQTSMYLCASSFPSGSPQTYEQYFGPGTRLTVT.

The chain has TRBV29-1 and TRBJ2-5, with 9 bases lining up with TRBD1. Per the germline V gene, CDR1 is SQVTM and CDR2 is ANQGSEA. The length of the CDR3 is 15 residues. Trimming at V came to 1 base and at J to 3 bases, leaving 6 bases not matched to a gene. CDR3 sequence (DNA): TGCAGCGTTGAAGTGGCCGGGACAGGGAAAGAGACCCAGTACTTC. It codes for CSVEVAGTGKETQYF.

The rearrangement joins TRBV4-1 to TRBJ2-5; no reliable D call. V was cut by 2 bases and J by 5 bases, with 12 bases left in between. From germline, CDR1 is MGHRA and CDR2 YSYEKL. The CDR3 has 14 amino acids. The DNA of the CDR3 is TGCGCCAGCAGCCAAAGGCAGTCCGGGGAGACCCAGTACTTC. Its translation is CASSQRQSGETQYF.

The V and J genes are TRBV18 and TRBJ2-3; 14 bases are shared with TRBD2. V lost 2 bases to trimming and J lost 4 bases; unmatched junction nucleotides: 5. Germline V gene lookup returns CDR1 KGHSH and CDR2 LQKENI. This CDR3 has 17 amino acids. The chain's CDR3 is CASSPRTSGRTADTQYF. Here the CDR3 DNA reads TGTGCCAGCTCACCAAGGACTAGCGGGAGGACGGCAGATACGCAGTATTTT.

The CDR3 DNA follows: TGCGCCAGCAGTCAATCGAGTCTACCACAGGGAAGGGCCAAAAACATTCAGTACTTC. This translates into CASSQSSLPQGRAKNIQYF. The gene calls are TRBV23-1 and TRBJ2-4; tentatively, D is TRBD1 (6 bases). TRBV23-1 is treated as an ORF (open reading frame) with a function not yet certain. The germline V and J ends were trimmed by 0 bases and 1 base, with 19 bases remaining between them. The CDR3 is 19 residues long.

The CDR3 reads CASSLGTSGTETQYF. CDR3 DNA sequence: TGTGCCAGCAGCTTAGGGACTAGCGGTACAGAGACCCAGTACTTC. The J gene is TRBJ2-5, the V gene TRBV7-6; 10 bases fit TRBD2. After removal of 1 base from V and 4 bases from J, the junction contained 3 bases not matched to a gene. CDR1 SGHVS and CDR2 FNYEAQ come from the germline V gene. The CDR3 is 15 amino acids.

This chain links TRBV2 with TRBJ2-2; weak D call: TRBD1 (6 bases). The CDR3 contains 15 residues. The germline V gene has CDR1 SNHLY and CDR2 FYNNEI. V was clipped by 6 bases and J by 4 bases, with 15 bases between them. The CDR3, as DNA: TGTGCCAGCAGCGTTCTTGGACAGAGCACCGGGGAGCTGTTTTTT. It yields the protein CASSVLGQSTGELFF.

The J gene is TRBJ2-4, the V gene TRBV7-2; 7 bases line up with TRBD1. The CDR3 is made up of 15 amino acids. Germline loops: CDR1 SGHTA, CDR2 FQGNSA. V was pared by 5 bases and J by 0 bases, with 4 bases of the junction left unmatched. CDR3 coding DNA: TGTGCCAGCAGCGCCGGGACAGTAGCCAAAAACATTCAGTACTTC. Translated: CASSAGTVAKNIQYF.

This chain joins TRBV5-1 and TRBJ2-2; TRBD1 is a possible D gene (5 bases). Germline CDR1 reads SGHRS; CDR2 reads YFSETQ. Trimming removed 9 bases at V and 6 bases at J, with 12 bases between. The CDR3 covers 12 residues. The CDR3 spells CANQGDAGELFF. The CDR3 DNA follows: TGCGCCAACCAGGGTGACGCCGGGGAGCTGTTTTTT.

The J gene is TRBJ2-3, the V gene TRBV10-3; D is ambiguous. Germline CDR1 ENHRY, CDR2 SYGVKD. This CDR3 has 16 residues. The V gene lost 0 bases and the J gene lost 0 bases, with 10 bases spanning the gap. In DNA, the CDR3 is TGTGCCATCAGTGAGTCGAGGTCCCCCAGCACAGATACGCAGTATTTT. It is translated as CAISESRSPSTDTQYF.

CDR3: CASSLVVWASGRDIYEQYF. The CDR3 DNA reads TGTGCCAGCAGCTTAGTAGTGTGGGCGAGCGGGAGAGATATCTACGAGCAGTACTTC. The V and J genes are TRBV11-2 and TRBJ2-7, with 8 bases aligning to TRBD2. The CDR3 totals 19 residues. Germline trimming cut 1 base from V and 3 bases from J; bases unmatched to any gene: 17. The germline gives CDR1 SGHAT, CDR2 FQNNGV. Variable domain in full (rest from reference TRBV11-2 and TRBJ2-7): EAGVAQSPRYKIIEKRQSVAFWCNPISGHATLYWYQQILGQGPKLLIQFQNNGVVDDSQLPKDRFSAERLKGVDSTLKIQPAKLEDSAVYLCASSLVVWASGRDIYEQYFGPGTRLTVT.

The J gene is TRBJ1-2, the V gene TRBV7-9; tentatively, D is TRBD1 (6 bases). CDR1 and CDR2 (germline): SEHNR, FQNEAQ (reference sequence). The CDR3 is 14 amino acids. The germline V and J ends were trimmed by 5 bases and 6 bases, with 16 bases remaining between them. CDR3 amino acids: CASSTTGADHGYTF. CDR3 sequence (DNA): TGTGCCAGCAGCACGACAGGCGCAGACCATGGCTACACCTTC.

V and J are TRBV20-1 and TRBJ2-5, with 8 nucleotides matching TRBD1. Germline CDR1 reads DFQATT; CDR2 reads SNEGSKA (reference sequence). Trimming took 5 bases from V and 5 from J; bases not matched to a gene: 1. This CDR3 comprises 11 residues. CDR3 amino acids: CSADRGETQYF. CDR3 DNA sequence: TGCAGTGCTGACAGGGGTGAGACCCAGTACTTC.

V usage is TRBV14 and J usage is TRBJ2-1; the D gene is possibly TRBD2 (6 bases). V was clipped by 1 base and J by 7 bases, with 17 bases between them. The germline gives CDR1 SGHDN, CDR2 FVKESK. This CDR3 region has 16 residues. The CDR3 protein is CASSQVRYAGRNEQFF. For the CDR3, the DNA is TGTGCCAGCAGCCAAGTGAGGTATGCGGGGCGGAATGAGCAGTTCTTC.

V usage is TRBV27 and J usage is TRBJ2-3; 7 positions agree with TRBD2. Per germline, CDR1 MNHEY and CDR2 SMNVEV (reference sequence). The CDR3 loop spans 15 amino acids. J was trimmed by 2 bases and V by 6 bases; bases with no gene match: 8. As DNA, the CDR3 is TGTGCCAGCAGCTCCGAGCGGGACTACACAGATACGCAGTATTTT. Translation gives CASSSERDYTDTQYF.

This clone was observed a few times. The chain couples TRBV27 to TRBJ2-1; weak D call: TRBD1 (5 bases). Trimming stripped 2 bases from V and 0 bases from J, with 5 bases between. Germline-derived CDR1 and CDR2 are MNHEY and SMNVEV (reference sequence). CDR3 length: 14 amino acids. CDR3: CASSLDSSYNEQFF. As DNA, the CDR3 is TGTGCCAGCAGTTTAGACAGCTCCTACAATGAGCAGTTCTTC.

This clone was found a few times. The chain links TRBV30 to TRBJ1-1; perhaps TRBD1 as D (6 bases). Trimming pared 1 base from V and 5 bases from J, leaving 17 bases between. The CDR3 is made up of 15 amino acids. Germline V lookup: CDR1 GTSNPN, CDR2 SVGIG (reference sequence). The CDR3 region is CAWSGSQGRITEAFF. CDR3 DNA sequence: TGTGCCTGGAGTGGCTCACAGGGAAGGATTACTGAAGCTTTCTTT.

This chain uses TRBV27 with TRBJ2-3; tentative D call: TRBD1 (6 bases). This CDR3 comprises 13 residues. V lost 8 bases and J lost 0, with 9 bases in between. From germline, CDR1 is MNHEY and CDR2 SMNVEV (reference sequence). The CDR3 loop reads CASGQSSTDTQYF. CDR3 bases: TGTGCCAGCGGACAGAGCAGCACAGATACGCAGTATTTT.

The rearrangement uses TRBV25-1 and TRBJ1-4; no clear D gene. V gave up 2 bases and J gave up 5 bases, with 9 bases separating them. This CDR3 is 14 amino acids long. Germline V gives CDR1 MGHDK, CDR2 SYGVNS. CDR3 bases: TGTGCCAGCAGTGAAGCGGTAATAAATGAAAAACTGTTTTTT. Protein sequence: CASSEAVINEKLFF.

V gene TRBV6-5 combines with J gene TRBJ2-1; D unclear. Germline CDR1 and CDR2: MNHEY and SVGAGI. V was trimmed by 6 bases and J by 7 bases, leaving 16 bases between them. This CDR3 contains 14 residues. The CDR3 coding sequence is TGTGCCAGCAGCCGGGTAAGAGGTGGTAATGAGCAGTTCTTC. It translates to CASSRVRGGNEQFF.

This sequence joins TRBV19 and TRBJ1-1; TRBD1 matches 8 bases. V gave up 5 bases and J gave up 4 bases; unmatched junction bases: 9. Per germline, CDR1 LNHDA and CDR2 SQIVND (reference sequence). The CDR3 is 15 residues long. In DNA form, the CDR3 reads TGTGCCAGTAGTCCTGACAGGGGTCGAGGCACTGAAGCTTTCTTT. This codes for CASSPDRGRGTEAFF.

This chain links TRBV10-3 with TRBJ2-1; D ambiguous. Trimming stripped 7 bases from V and 8 bases from J, with 9 bases between. CDR1 is ENHRY, CDR2 SYGVKD, per germline. The CDR3 is made up of 11 amino acids. The CDR3 region is CAIKNFDEQFF. In DNA form, the CDR3 reads TGTGCCATCAAAAACTTTGATGAGCAGTTCTTC.

This clone appeared once. The chain links TRBV27 to TRBJ1-1, with TRBD1 as a possible D gene (5 bases). The V and J ends lost 11 bases and 8 bases respectively, with 12 bases between them. Looked up from germline, CDR1 is MNHEY and CDR2 is SMNVEV (reference sequence). The CDR3 runs to 10 residues. As DNA, the CDR3 is TGTGCCTTCTTCAGGGTGGAAGCTTTCTTT. It is translated as CAFFRVEAFF.